This is a list of T cell receptor beta chains from one sample in a study of blood T cell repertoires in COVID-19. Clones were read by immunoSEQ multiplex PCR, and TCRdb kept only the in-frame ones, dropping some. This sample yields around 300,000 clones, of which 85% to 90% are seen a single time; over 2% belongs to the top ten. The material sequenced was PBMCs or T cells enriched from blood (not recorded which). These receptors originate from a woman younger than 30 who had recovered from COVID-19. Each CDR3 is given with its conserved first and last residue.

v_call: TRBV12-3/TRBV12-4; cdr3_length: 13; cdr3_aa: CASSLTGSAEAFF
v_call: TRBV29-1; cdr3_length: 19; cdr3_aa: CSVEDRGPLSGEATDTQYF
v_call: TRBV27; cdr3_length: 14; cdr3_aa: CASGLTGDNSPLHF
v_call: TRBV2; cdr3_length: 13; cdr3_aa: CASTASGLDTQYF
v_call: TRBV19; cdr3_length: 14; cdr3_aa: CASISTPEGRKLFF
v_call: TRBV27; cdr3_length: 16; cdr3_aa: CASSHKRTAFGQPQHF
v_call: TRBV5-1; cdr3_length: 14; cdr3_aa: CASSEGGATTEAFF
v_call: TRBV2; cdr3_length: 16; cdr3_aa: CASSEGWDFHTDTQYF
v_call: TRBV27; cdr3_length: 14; cdr3_aa: CASSLQRRGTEAFF
v_call: TRBV21-1; cdr3_length: 16; cdr3_aa: CASSPYPQGNGEKLFF
v_call: TRBV6-2/TRBV6-3; cdr3_length: 15; cdr3_aa: CASSYGGGANQPQHF
v_call: TRBV19; cdr3_length: 15; cdr3_aa: CASSILLVGGNEQFF
v_call: TRBV4-2; cdr3_length: 15; cdr3_aa: CASSQALLSNQPQHF
v_call: TRBV30; cdr3_length: 15; cdr3_aa: CAWSVPTSAANVLTF
v_call: TRBV10-3; cdr3_length: 17; cdr3_aa: CAISEYQRGDSYNEQFF
v_call: TRBV19; cdr3_length: 15; cdr3_aa: CASSTGVSMNTEAFF
v_call: TRBV5-1; cdr3_length: 14; cdr3_aa: CASSPGTGDFEQYF
v_call: TRBV6-1; cdr3_length: 15; cdr3_aa: CASSEAGTGAYEQYF
v_call: TRBV29-1; cdr3_length: 11; cdr3_aa: CSGQQGSEQYF
v_call: TRBV7-2; cdr3_length: 16; cdr3_aa: CASSYLAGENTGELFF
v_call: TRBV5-1; cdr3_length: 14; cdr3_aa: CASSSSGQRYEQYF
v_call: TRBV19; cdr3_length: 13; cdr3_aa: CASSDRGLYEQYF
v_call: TRBV24-1; cdr3_length: 15; cdr3_aa: CATSSLPSSYNEQFF
v_call: TRBV27; cdr3_length: 18; cdr3_aa: CASSPLGATQKYRYGYTF
v_call: TRBV7-9; cdr3_length: 15; cdr3_aa: CASSLGQGTVGELFF
v_call: TRBV15; cdr3_length: 15; cdr3_aa: CATSRDGGRNTEAFF
v_call: TRBV3-1/TRBV3-2; cdr3_length: 14; cdr3_aa: CASSRTESNQPQHF
v_call: TRBV29-1; cdr3_length: 12; cdr3_aa: CSVDTNLDGYTF
v_call: TRBV10-3; cdr3_length: 13; cdr3_aa: CAISESFGQGYTF
v_call: TRBV3-1/TRBV3-2; cdr3_length: 15; cdr3_aa: CASSQGVGTLYEQYF
v_call: TRBV10-1; cdr3_length: 14; cdr3_aa: CASAAREGITEAFF
v_call: TRBV11-2; cdr3_length: 12; cdr3_aa: CASGPGSLEAFF
v_call: TRBV24-1; cdr3_length: 14; cdr3_aa: CATSERGRDYGYTF
v_call: TRBV15; cdr3_length: 18; cdr3_aa: CATSRDLAGEAIQETQYF
v_call: TRBV5-1; cdr3_length: 15; cdr3_aa: CASSSLRGSDYEQYF
v_call: TRBV5-1; cdr3_length: 14; cdr3_aa: CASSAGTENSPLHF
v_call: TRBV27; cdr3_length: 16; cdr3_aa: CASSLIATGLNSPLHF
v_call: TRBV2; cdr3_length: 16; cdr3_aa: CASRIRTGGLDTEAFF
v_call: TRBV5-1; cdr3_length: 14; cdr3_aa: CASSLSTSYNEQFF
v_call: TRBV21-1; cdr3_length: 15; cdr3_aa: CASSKGGTGGTEAFF
v_call: TRBV29-1; cdr3_length: 12; cdr3_aa: CSVGPQNSEAFF
v_call: TRBV5-1; cdr3_length: 15; cdr3_aa: CASSLLGGTSYEQYF
v_call: TRBV5-1; cdr3_length: 14; cdr3_aa: CASSLGGGNYEQYF
v_call: TRBV3-1/TRBV3-2; cdr3_length: 18; cdr3_aa: CASSQYLLSGTRTDTQYF
v_call: TRBV5-1; cdr3_length: 14; cdr3_aa: CASSLGDRGNTIYF
v_call: TRBV14; cdr3_length: 16; cdr3_aa: CASSGGRWASTDTQYF
v_call: TRBV12-3/TRBV12-4; cdr3_length: 12; cdr3_aa: CASREDTGELFF
v_call: TRBV11-2; cdr3_length: 17; cdr3_aa: CASSTGQGGLGDTEAFF
v_call: TRBV13; cdr3_length: 13; cdr3_aa: CASSPRQRYEQYF